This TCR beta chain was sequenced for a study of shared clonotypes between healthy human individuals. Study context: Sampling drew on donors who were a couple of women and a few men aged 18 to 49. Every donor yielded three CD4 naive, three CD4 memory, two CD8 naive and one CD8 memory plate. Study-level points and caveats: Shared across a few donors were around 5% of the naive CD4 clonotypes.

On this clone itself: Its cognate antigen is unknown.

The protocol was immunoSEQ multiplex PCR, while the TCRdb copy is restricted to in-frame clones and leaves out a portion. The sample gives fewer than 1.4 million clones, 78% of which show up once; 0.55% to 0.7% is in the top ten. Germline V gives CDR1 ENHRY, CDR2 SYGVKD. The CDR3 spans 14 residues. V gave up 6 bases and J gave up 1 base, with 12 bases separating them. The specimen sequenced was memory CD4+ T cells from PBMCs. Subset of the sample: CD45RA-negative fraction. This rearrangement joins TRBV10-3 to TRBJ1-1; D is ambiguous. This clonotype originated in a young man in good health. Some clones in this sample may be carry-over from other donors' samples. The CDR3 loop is CAISVGSPNTEAFF. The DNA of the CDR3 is TGTGCCATCAGCGTAGGGAGCCCGAACACTGAAGCTTTCTTT.